Listed below are T cell receptor beta chains from one sample, sequenced in a study of blood T cells in healthy people across ages. TCRdb fed the 5' RACE reads into MiXCR, producing one record per CDR3 protein. The table has under 1 million distinct CDR3 sequences, 40% to 50% seen once. The sample consisted of blood. The receptors come from a man in his fifties or sixties in good health. Both conserved end residues are part of each CDR3. The order of the fields is D gene, clone size, J gene, V gene, CDR3 protein, CDR3 DNA. D genes are given only for firm matches. Some rows have no size entry. The others give once, few or many, or a class for an expanded clone.

>TRBD1|few|TRBJ2-4|TRBV15
CATQDRGAKNIQYF
TGTGCCACCCAAGACAGGGGGGCCAAAAACATTCAGTACTTC
>TRBD1|-|TRBJ2-1|TRBV7-8
CASSRGDSAYNEQFF
TGTGCCAGCAGCCGAGGGGACAGCGCCTACAATGAGCAGTTCTTC
>TRBD2|-|TRBJ2-7|TRBV13
CASSSISGGAAHHEQYF
TGTGCCAGCAGCTCAATTAGCGGGGGGGCCGCTCACCACGAGCAGTACTTC
>-|-|TRBJ1-1|TRBV7-9
CATTAWSVNTEAFF
TGTGCCACCACAGCTTGGTCGGTGAACACTGAAGCTTTCTTT
>TRBD1|-|TRBJ1-5|TRBV6-1
CASGLEGAQPQHF
TGTGCCAGCGGGCTTGAGGGGGCACAGCCCCAGCATTTT
>-|-|TRBJ2-1|TRBV20-1
CSATVASAFVDEQFF
TGCAGTGCCACCGTTGCTAGCGCTTTCGTGGATGAGCAGTTCTTC
>-|-|TRBJ2-5|TRBV2
CASSLFQATQYF
TGTGCCAGCAGCCTCTTCCAAGCGACCCAGTACTTC
>-|few|TRBJ2-2|TRBV14
CASSQQDTSDTGELFF
TGTGCCAGCAGCCAACAGGACACGTCGGACACCGGGGAGCTGTTTTTT
>TRBD1|once|TRBJ2-4|TRBV5-1
CASSLGQGGTKNIQYF
TGCGCCAGCAGCTTGGGACAGGGGGGGACCAAAAACATTCAGTACTTC
>TRBD2|-|TRBJ2-1|TRBV5-4
CASSSSLSGGADNEQFF
TGTGCCAGCAGCTCTTCTTTGTCCGGGGGGGCGGACAATGAGCAGTTCTTC
>TRBD2|few|TRBJ2-3|TRBV7-7
CASSQGLAGHTDTQYF
TGTGCTAGCAGCCAGGGACTAGCGGGACACACAGATACGCAGTATTTT
>-|once|TRBJ2-1|TRBV19
CASSITWGNEQFF
TGTGCCAGTAGTATCACATGGGGCAATGAGCAGTTCTTC
>-|few|TRBJ2-3|TRBV29-1
CSVVGGTSSTDTQYF
TGCAGCGTTGTCGGGGGAACTTCTAGCACAGATACGCAGTATTTT
>-|-|TRBJ2-3|TRBV27
CASSLGVQYTDTQYF
TGTGCCAGCAGTTTAGGGGTTCAGTACACAGATACGCAGTATTTT
>TRBD1|-|TRBJ1-1|TRBV28
CASSFLNRPPGTTGKKEAFF
TGTGCCAGCAGTTTTTTGAACCGTCCCCCCGGCACGACAGGGAAGAAGGAAGCTTTCTTT
>-|-|TRBJ1-2|TRBV10-3
CAISEQGLNYGYTF
TGTGCCATCAGTGAGCAGGGGCTAAACTATGGCTACACCTTC
>-|-|TRBJ1-2|TRBV4-3
CASSHIPQEGGYTF
TGCGCCAGCAGCCACATCCCCCAGGAAGGCGGCTACACCTTC
>-|-|TRBJ2-6|TRBV20-1
CSGRTAGANVLTF
TGCAGCGGCCGGACAGCTGGGGCCAACGTCCTGACTTTC
>-|-|TRBJ1-4|TRBV12-3/TRBV12-4
CASSLKIGGKLFF
TGTGCCAGCAGTTTAAAGATAGGCGGAAAACTGTTTTTT
>-|-|TRBJ2-1|TRBV28
CASSSPTSVETYNEQFF
TGTGCCAGCAGTTCCCCGACTAGTGTTGAAACTTACAATGAGCAGTTCTTC